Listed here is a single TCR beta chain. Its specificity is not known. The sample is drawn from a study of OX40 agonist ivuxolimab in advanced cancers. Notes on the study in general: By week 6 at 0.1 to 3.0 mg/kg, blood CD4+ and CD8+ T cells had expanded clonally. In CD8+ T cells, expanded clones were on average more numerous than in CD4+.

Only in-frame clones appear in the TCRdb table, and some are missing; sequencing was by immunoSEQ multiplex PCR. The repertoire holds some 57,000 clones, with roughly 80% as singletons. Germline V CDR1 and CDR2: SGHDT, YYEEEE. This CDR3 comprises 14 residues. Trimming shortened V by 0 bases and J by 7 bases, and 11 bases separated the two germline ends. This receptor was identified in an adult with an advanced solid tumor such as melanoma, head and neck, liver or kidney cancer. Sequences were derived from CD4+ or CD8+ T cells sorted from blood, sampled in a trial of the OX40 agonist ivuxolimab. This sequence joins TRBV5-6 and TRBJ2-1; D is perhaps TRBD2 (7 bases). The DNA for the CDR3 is TGTGCCAGCAGCTTGGACAGGGAGGGAAATGAGCAGTTCTTC. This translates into CASSLDREGNEQFF. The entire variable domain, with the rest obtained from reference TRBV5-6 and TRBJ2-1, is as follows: DAGVTQSPTHLIKTRGQQVTLRCSPKSGHDTVSWYQQALGQGPQFIFQYYEEEERQRGNFPDRFSGHQFPNYSSELNVNALLLGDSALYLCASSLDREGNEQFFGPGTRLTVL.